This T cell receptor beta chain was identified in a study of T cells in women clearing cervical HPV infection. Overall study: With HLA typing for only a few women, HLA confounding remains possible.

This table comes from immunoSEQ multiplex PCR, and its TCRdb copy is limited to in-frame clones, with some not included. Across 20,000 to 25,000 clones, the top ten clones capture roughly 7% of the sample. Turning to this clone: The CDR3 is cut off 3 residues early in the read; its end comes from the germline J gene.

Germline assignment: CDR1 SGHNT and CDR2 YENEEA. This CDR3 spans 13 amino acids. The chain has TRBV11-3 and TRBJ1-4; D remains ambiguous. Material: blood buffy coat. The sequence was collected from a woman between 18 and 69 years old with a cervical HPV16 infection that either progressed to CIN3+ or cleared (not recorded which). Incomplete CDR3 DNA: TGTGCCAGCACCACACCCCAACTAGCGGGA. Amino acid sequence: CASTTPQLAG. The entire CDR3 reads CASTTPQLAGLFF.